This T cell receptor beta chain stems from a study of blood T cell repertoires in COVID-19. Background on the study: Samples taken during acute and convalescent COVID-19 were collected in the United States, Italy and Spain. The cDNA or gDNA used as material had been derived from T cells, B-cell-depleted T cells, or PBMCs.

Generated by immunoSEQ multiplex PCR, the TCRdb table keeps only in-frame clones and is missing some. Of 13,000 to 15,000 clones in the sample, around four fifths were seen once. The V end was cut by 5 bases, the J end by 7 bases, with 12 bases between. The CDR3 extends over 13 amino acids. Germline V lookup: CDR1 SGHTA, CDR2 FQGNSA. V usage is TRBV7-2 and J usage is TRBJ2-1; D unresolved. The sample consisted of peripheral blood. The sequence came from a woman aged 55-75 years with acute or convalescent COVID-19. The CDR3 region is CASSKPVSNEQFF. The CDR3 DNA is TGTGCCAGCAGCAAACCCGTTAGTAATGAGCAGTTCTTC.